A single sample gave rise to the 3 T cell receptor beta chains below, sequenced in a study of blood T cell repertoires in COVID-19. TCRdb's table, derived via immunoSEQ multiplex PCR, lists solely in-frame clones and lacks some. The table includes some 200,000 clones, roughly 79% detected once. The sample was peripheral blood. The receptors were sampled from a woman in her 40s with COVID-19, enrolled during active disease.

The sample holds one count of this clone. V gene TRBV27 combines with J gene TRBJ2-3; 7 nucleotides match TRBD1. CDR3 length equals 15 residues. Per germline, CDR1 MNHEY and CDR2 SMNVEV (reference sequence). V was clipped by 5 bases and J by 2 bases; unmatched bases: 7. The CDR3 DNA follows: TGTGCCAGCAGTCCCCGGACAGGAGTCACAGATACGCAGTATTTT. Amino acid sequence: CASSPRTGVTDTQYF.

The V call is TRBV7-8, the J call TRBJ2-3, with 13 bases fitting TRBD2. The CDR3 length is 16 residues. The germline CDR1 and CDR2 sequences are SGHVS and FQNEAQ. J gave up 6 bases and V 2 bases, and 5 bases lay outside the gene matches. The CDR3 DNA sequence: TGTGCCAGCAGCTTAAGGACTAGCGGGAGTAGGGATACGCAGTATTTT. Its translation is CASSLRTSGSRDTQYF.

This rearrangement joins TRBV5-1 to TRBJ2-1, with TRBD1 as a possible D gene (6 bases). Germline assignment: CDR1 SGHRS and CDR2 YFSETQ. The CDR3 is 13 amino acids. V was shortened by 5 bases and J by 9 bases, with 15 bases between the two germline ends. This CDR3 is CASSLGTSGEQFF. The CDR3 nucleotides read TGCGCCAGCAGTCTCGGGACATCGGGTGAGCAGTTCTTC.